This T cell receptor beta chain was recovered during a study of OX40 agonist ivuxolimab in advanced cancers. This clone appeared once. The data were produced by immunoSEQ multiplex PCR, yet TCRdb's version contains in-frame clones alone and is incomplete. The sample consists of approximately 68,000 clones, 87% of them appearing once. The CDR3 is 15 amino acids. The germline gives CDR1 MGHRA, CDR2 YSYEKL. The ends were cut back, 3 bases at V and 0 bases at J, with 9 bases in the middle. The TCR comes from an adult with an advanced solid tumor such as melanoma, head and neck, liver or kidney cancer. The chain links TRBV4-1 to TRBJ2-1; unclear D gene. Sequenced here: CD4+ or CD8+ T cells sorted from blood, sampled in a trial of the OX40 agonist ivuxolimab. The DNA for the CDR3 is TGCGCCAGCAGCCAGCCACAGCACTCCTACAATGAGCAGTTCTTC. Amino acids: CASSQPQHSYNEQFF.